What follows is one T cell receptor (beta chain) and its context. This entry belongs to a study of regulatory T cells in long-lasting Graves disease. The junction had 9 bases not matched to a gene; V was cut back by 6 bases and J by 7 bases. CDR3 size: 15 residues. CDR1 and CDR2 (germline): MNHEY, SVGEGT. According to the study, TCR beta libraries were built with iRepertoire HTBI primers and CDR3-region Arm-PCR. MiXCR was run by TCRdb on the multiplex PCR reads, yielding one entry per CDR3 protein. The table records 350,000 to 550,000 distinct CDR3 sequences, about 17% of them present only once. The time point: newly diagnosed GD, antithyroid drugs for less than 3 months. From PBMCs, RNA was extracted and then used to make the TCR library. These data were likewise used in another study, on T cells in Graves' hyperthyroidism and ophthalmopathy. That paper notes: During a first-round RT-PCR of the TCR CDR3, the HTBI primer set was used.

The source material was peripheral blood mononuclear cells (PBMCs), sampled at new diagnosis, from a patient treated with antithyroid drugs. This TCR derives from a woman between 18 and 29 years old with Graves disease. The J gene is TRBJ2-1, the V gene TRBV6-2 or TRBV6-3, with TRBD2 identical over 10 bases. The CDR3 nucleotides are TGTGCCAGCAGAGAACTAGCGGGAAAGAGAAATGAGCAGTTCTTC. It specifies CASRELAGKRNEQFF.